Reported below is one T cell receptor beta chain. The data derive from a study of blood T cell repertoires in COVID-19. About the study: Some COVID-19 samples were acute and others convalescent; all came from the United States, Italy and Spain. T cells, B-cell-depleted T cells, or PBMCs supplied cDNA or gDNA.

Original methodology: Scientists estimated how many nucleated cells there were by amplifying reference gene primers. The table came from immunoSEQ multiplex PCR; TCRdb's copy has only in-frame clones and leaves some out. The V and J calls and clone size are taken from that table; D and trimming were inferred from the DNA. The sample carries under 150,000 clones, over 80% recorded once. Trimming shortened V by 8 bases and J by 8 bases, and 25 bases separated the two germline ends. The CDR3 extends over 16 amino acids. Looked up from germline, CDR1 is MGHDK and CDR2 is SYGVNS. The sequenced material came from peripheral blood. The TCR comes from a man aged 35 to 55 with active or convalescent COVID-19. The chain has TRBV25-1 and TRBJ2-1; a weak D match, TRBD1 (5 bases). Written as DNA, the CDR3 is TGTGCCAGCGGCCCTCTCGGCAGGGTCAACCTTGATGAGCAGTTCTTC. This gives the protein CASGPLGRVNLDEQFF.